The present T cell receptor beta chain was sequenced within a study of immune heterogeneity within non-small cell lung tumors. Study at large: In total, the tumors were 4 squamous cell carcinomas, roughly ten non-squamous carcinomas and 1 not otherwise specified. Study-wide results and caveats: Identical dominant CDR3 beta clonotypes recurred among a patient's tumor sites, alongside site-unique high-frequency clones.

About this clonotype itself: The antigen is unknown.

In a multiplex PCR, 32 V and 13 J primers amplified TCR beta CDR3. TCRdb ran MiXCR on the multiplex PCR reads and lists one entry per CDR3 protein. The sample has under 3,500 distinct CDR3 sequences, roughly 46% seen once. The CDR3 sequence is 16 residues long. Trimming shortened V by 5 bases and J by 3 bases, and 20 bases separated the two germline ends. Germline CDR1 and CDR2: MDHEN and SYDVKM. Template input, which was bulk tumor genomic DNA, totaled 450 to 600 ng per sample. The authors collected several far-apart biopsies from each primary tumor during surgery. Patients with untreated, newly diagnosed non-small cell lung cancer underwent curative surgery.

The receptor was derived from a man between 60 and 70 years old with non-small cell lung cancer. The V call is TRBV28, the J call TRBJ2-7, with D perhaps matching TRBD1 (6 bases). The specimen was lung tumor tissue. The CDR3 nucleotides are TGTGCCAGCAGTCCCTTCCACGGGACAACGATCTACGAGCAGTACTTC. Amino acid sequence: CASSPFHGTTIYEQYF.